One and the same sample provided the 23 T cell receptor beta chains below, sequenced in a study of T cell responses to AZD1222 COVID-19 vaccine. The table came from immunoSEQ multiplex PCR; TCRdb's copy has only in-frame clones and leaves some out. The sample carries 78,000 or so clones, around three quarters recorded once. This specimen consisted of peripheral blood, obtained 28 days after the second AZD1222 dose. All receptors derive from an adult who received the AZD1222 COVID-19 vaccine.

The rearrangement links TRBV5-1 to TRBJ2-7, with 7 bases lining up with TRBD1. The V and J ends lost 4 bases and 5 bases, in that order; junction bases with no gene match: 6. The length of the CDR3 is 13 residues. CDR1 and CDR2 (germline): SGHRS, YFSETQ. Here the CDR3 reads CASSRGQEDEQYF. The CDR3 DNA follows: TGCGCCAGCAGCCGCGGACAGGAGGACGAGCAGTACTTC.

This clone was counted between two and nine times. V usage is TRBV6-5 and J usage is TRBJ1-6; possible D gene TRBD1, 5 bases. Looked up from germline, CDR1 is MNHEY and CDR2 is SVGAGI. The CDR3 extends over 14 amino acids. V lost 2 bases and J lost 6, with 8 bases in between. CDR3 bases: TGTGCCAGCAGTTACCGGGACGGTAATTCACCCCTCCACTTT. Translating gives CASSYRDGNSPLHF.

The chain's CDR3 is CASSSSRGKNTEAFF. Written as DNA, the CDR3 is TGTGCCAGCAGCTCGTCTCGGGGAAAGAACACTGAAGCTTTCTTT. This chain links TRBV28 with TRBJ1-1; D not resolved. The V gene lost 6 bases and the J gene lost 1 base, with 15 bases spanning the gap. This CDR3 contains 15 residues. Germline V CDR1 and CDR2: MDHEN, SYDVKM.

The CDR3 DNA sequence: TGTGCCAGCAGTGGACAGGGGGCCGGGACAGCTAACTATGGCTACACCTTC. It translates to CASSGQGAGTANYGYTF. The chain links TRBV6-1 to TRBJ1-2; 10 bases align to TRBD1. The ends lost 4 bases at V and 0 bases at J; junction bases unmatched: 8. CDR3 length equals 17 residues. CDR1 and CDR2 from the germline V gene are MNHNS and SASEGT.

The CDR3 DNA sequence: TGTGCCAGCAGCTTGGACGGGCACGGCTACACCTTC. Its protein is CASSLDGHGYTF. The chain has TRBV5-4 and TRBJ1-2; D is uncertain. The CDR3 loop spans 12 amino acids. Germline V lookup: CDR1 SGHNT, CDR2 YYREEE (reference sequence). V gave up 0 bases and J gave up 8 bases, with 8 bases separating them. Full variable domain (missing parts from reference TRBV5-4 and TRBJ1-2): ETGVTQSPTHLIKTRGQQVTLRCSSQSGHNTVSWYQQALGQGPQFIFQYYREEENGRGNFPPRFSGLQFPNYSSELNVNALELDDSALYLCASSLDGHGYTFGSGTRLTVV.

V usage is TRBV7-8 and J usage is TRBJ2-7; D perhaps matches TRBD2 (6 bases). The CDR3 totals 12 residues. Germline CDR1 and CDR2: SGHVS and FQNEAQ. With 1 base removed from V and 6 bases from J, the gap between germline ends came to 7 bases. CDR3 protein: CASSLDGSEQYF. The CDR3 DNA reads TGTGCCAGCAGCTTAGACGGGAGCGAGCAGTACTTC.

V usage is TRBV4-3 and J usage is TRBJ1-6; the match to TRBD1 covers 8 bases. With V trimmed by 0 bases and J by 11 bases, 6 bases remained unmatched. The CDR3 is 15 amino acids. Germline lookup yields CDR1 LGHNA and CDR2 YSLEER. CDR3 bases: TGCGCCAGCAGCCAAGAATCCAGGGGGCAGACACCCCTCCACTTT. Translation: CASSQESRGQTPLHF.

The chain carries TRBV29-1 and TRBJ2-1; D might be TRBD1 or TRBD2, each matching 5 bases. The germline V gene encodes CDR1 SQVTM and CDR2 ANQGSEA. The CDR3 totals 15 residues. Trimming shortened V by 6 bases and J by 3 bases, and 18 bases separated the two germline ends. The CDR3 sequence is CSVPAGTGFYNEQFF. Written as DNA, the CDR3 is TGCAGCGTCCCGGCAGGGACGGGATTCTACAATGAGCAGTTCTTC.

This clone was counted once. Here the CDR3 DNA reads TGTGCCAGCAGTTCGTACGGGAGGGCCTCCTACGAGCAGTACTTC. This codes for CASSSYGRASYEQYF. The chain has TRBV28 and TRBJ2-7; TRBD2 matches 8 bases. The CDR3 sequence is 15 residues long. Losses at the gene ends were 4 bases for V and 0 bases for J; bases not matched to a gene: 5. Germline values: CDR1 MDHEN, CDR2 SYDVKM.

This chain connects TRBV6-2 or TRBV6-3 to TRBJ1-3, with D perhaps TRBD1 (5 bases). CDR1 is MNHEY and CDR2 is SVGEGT in the germline V gene. This CDR3 contains 17 residues. The V and J ends lost 0 bases and 0 bases respectively, with 12 bases between them. CDR3 sequence reads: CASSYSTTVSSGNTIYF. Here the CDR3 DNA reads TGTGCCAGCAGTTACTCGACGACAGTCTCCTCTGGAAACACCATATATTTT.

This clone was seen a single time. The chain couples TRBV14 to TRBJ1-1; no clear D gene. V was pared by 0 bases and J by 6 bases, with 8 bases between. The CDR3 contains 13 residues. Germline CDR1 is SGHDN and CDR2 is FVKESK. CDR3: CASSQDWSPEAFF. CDR3 nucleotide sequence: TGTGCCAGCAGCCAAGATTGGTCTCCTGAAGCTTTCTTT.

The count of this clone is one. V and J are TRBV18 and TRBJ1-3; TRBD1 matches 11 bases. V gave up 5 bases and J gave up 2 bases; unmatched junction bases: 2. Germline CDR1 and CDR2: KGHSH and LQKENI. This CDR3 is 15 amino acids long. CDR3: CASSGTGGPGNTIYF. In DNA form, the CDR3 reads TGTGCCAGCTCAGGGACAGGGGGACCTGGAAACACCATATATTTT. The complete variable domain, with remaining parts taken from reference TRBV18 and TRBJ1-3, reads NAGVMQNPRHLVRRRGQEARLRCSPMKGHSHVYWYRQLPEEGLKFMVYLQKENIIDESGMPKERFSAEFPKEGPSILRIQQVVRGDSAAYFCASSGTGGPGNTIYFGEGSWLTVV.

The chain employs TRBV5-1 and TRBJ2-5; 13 bases map to TRBD2. Trimming took 0 bases from V and 2 from J; bases not matched to a gene: 4. CDR3 length: 17 residues. Germline CDR1 is SGHRS and CDR2 is YFSETQ. Here the CDR3 DNA reads TGCGCCAGCAGCTTGGCGGGACTAGCGGGGCCTCAAGAGACCCAGTACTTC. Amino acids: CASSLAGLAGPQETQYF.

V is TRBV19 and J is TRBJ1-1; no definite D call. Per germline, CDR1 LNHDA and CDR2 SQIVND (reference sequence). Trimming took 4 bases from V and 1 from J, leaving 16 bases between them. There are 16 residues in the CDR3. The CDR3 region has the DNA TGTGCCAGTAGTAATACCCGGGCCACGGGGAACACTGAAGCTTTCTTT. Translating it yields CASSNTRATGNTEAFF. Using reference TRBV19 and TRBJ1-1 for the parts outside the CDR3, the full variable domain is DGGITQSPKYLFRKEGQNVTLSCEQNLNHDAMYWYRQDPGQGLRLIYYSQIVNDFQKGDIAEGYSVSREKKESFPLTVTSAQKNPTAFYLCASSNTRATGNTEAFFGQGTRLTVV.

The chain links TRBV7-9 to TRBJ2-1; TRBD2 matches 10 bases. Trimming at V came to 1 base and at J to 8 bases, leaving 5 bases not matched to a gene. The CDR3 extends over 15 amino acids. Germline loops: CDR1 SEHNR, CDR2 FQNEAQ (reference sequence). Here the CDR3 reads CASSLGTSGRDEQFF. The CDR3 DNA reads as TGTGCCAGCAGCTTAGGGACTAGCGGACGTGATGAGCAGTTCTTC.

This clone was counted between two and nine times. The chain has TRBV28 and TRBJ1-1, with a possible D match to TRBD1 (6 bases). The germline V gene encodes CDR1 MDHEN and CDR2 SYDVKM. Deletions cut 8 bases from V and 5 bases from J, with 15 bases between. The CDR3 spans 13 residues. CDR3 sequence reads: CASSSGAGTEAFF. DNA for the CDR3: TGTGCCAGCTCGTCAGGGGCAGGGACTGAAGCTTTCTTT.

V usage is TRBV25-1 and J usage is TRBJ2-7; the D is unclear. The CDR3 has 11 amino acids. Germline V gives CDR1 MGHDK, CDR2 SYGVNS. The V and J ends lost 4 bases and 7 bases respectively, with 8 bases between them. The CDR3 spells CASSGVWEQYF. The CDR3, as DNA: TGTGCCAGCAGTGGTGTTTGGGAGCAGTACTTC.

The CDR3 is CSVDLRGYIGTDTQYF. The CDR3 DNA reads TGCAGCGTGGACCTTAGGGGGTATATTGGCACAGATACGCAGTATTTT. This chain links TRBV29-1 with TRBJ2-3; D is perhaps TRBD1 (6 bases). The length of the CDR3 is 16 residues. The V gene's germline CDR1 is SQVTM and CDR2 ANQGSEA. Trimming cost V 6 bases and J 1 base, with 20 bases left between them.

The chain employs TRBV10-2 and TRBJ1-5; D uncertain. The V end was cut by 8 bases, the J end by 6 bases, with 14 bases between. The CDR3 loop spans 13 amino acids. The germline V gene encodes CDR1 WSHSY and CDR2 SAAADI. DNA of the CDR3: TGCGCCAGCTCCTGGGAGGTGGGTCAGCCCCAGCATTTT. This sequence encodes CASSWEVGQPQHF.

V and J are TRBV5-1 and TRBJ2-1; D could derive from TRBD1 or TRBD2 (5 bases each). Between the trimmed V and J ends, which lost 0 bases and 10 bases, there was a span of 11 bases. There are 13 residues in the CDR3. Germline V lookup: CDR1 SGHRS, CDR2 YFSETQ. CDR3 sequence (DNA): TGCGCCAGCAGCTTGGTTGAGGGGAACGAGCAGTTCTTC. This codes for CASSLVEGNEQFF.

This rearrangement joins TRBV18 to TRBJ1-2; D possibly corresponds to TRBD1 (6 bases). V was clipped by 2 bases and J by 0 bases, with 10 bases between them. The CDR3 has 15 amino acids. CDR1 KGHSH and CDR2 LQKENI come from the germline V gene. The CDR3, as DNA: TGTGCCAGCTCACCAGGGGGGCAGGCTAACTATGGCTACACCTTC. This codes for CASSPGGQANYGYTF.

This rearrangement joins TRBV28 to TRBJ1-2, with a weak D call TRBD1 (5 bases). This CDR3 is 13 amino acids long. In germline, CDR1 is MDHEN, CDR2 SYDVKM. Trimming stripped 6 bases from V and 7 bases from J, with 15 bases between. The DNA of the CDR3 is TGTGCCAGCAGCCCACAGGCGGTCGCTGGCTACACCTTC. Translation: CASSPQAVAGYTF.

The rearrangement links TRBV7-2 to TRBJ2-7; tentative D call: TRBD1 (5 bases). CDR1 is SGHTA and CDR2 is FQGNSA in the germline V gene. The V gene lost 1 base and the J gene lost 0 bases, with 10 bases spanning the gap. This CDR3 has 15 amino acids. The CDR3 DNA reads TGTGCCAGCAGCTTAGAGGGGATAAGCTCCTACGAGCAGTACTTC. This codes for CASSLEGISSYEQYF.